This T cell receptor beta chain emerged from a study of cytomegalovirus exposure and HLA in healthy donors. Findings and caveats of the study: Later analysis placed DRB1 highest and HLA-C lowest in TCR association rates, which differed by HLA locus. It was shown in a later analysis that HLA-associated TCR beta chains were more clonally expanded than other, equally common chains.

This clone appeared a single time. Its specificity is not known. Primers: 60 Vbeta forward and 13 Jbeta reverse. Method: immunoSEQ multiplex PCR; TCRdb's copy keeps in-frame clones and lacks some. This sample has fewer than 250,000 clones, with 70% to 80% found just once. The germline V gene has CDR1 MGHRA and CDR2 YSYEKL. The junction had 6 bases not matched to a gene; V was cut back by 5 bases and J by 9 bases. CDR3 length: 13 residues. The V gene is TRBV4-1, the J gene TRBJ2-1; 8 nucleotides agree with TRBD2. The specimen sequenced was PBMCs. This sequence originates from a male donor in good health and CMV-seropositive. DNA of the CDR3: TGCGCCAGCAGCAGTAGCGGGGTTGGTGAGCAGTTCTTC. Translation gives CASSSSGVGEQFF.